These 5 T cell receptor beta chains were sequenced from one sample in a study of technical replicates of blood from a few donors. Clones were read by immunoSEQ multiplex PCR, and TCRdb kept only the in-frame ones, dropping some. The repertoire includes under 90,000 clones, about 94% of them detected once, and less than 0.3% sits in the top ten. Source material: T cells isolated from PBMCs. Receptors originate from a human donor in good health.

Written as DNA, the CDR3 is TGTGCCAGCAGCCATAGACTAGGCGGGGGCCCCTCCTACAATGAGCAGTTCTTC. It codes for CASSHRLGGGPSYNEQFF. The gene calls are TRBV5-6 and TRBJ2-1; weak D call: TRBD2 (7 bases). The CDR3 has 18 residues. The ends were cut back, 4 bases at V and 0 bases at J, with 20 bases in the middle. CDR1 and CDR2 (germline): SGHDT, YYEEEE.

This clone occurred once. J is TRBJ2-4 and V is TRBV6-5; TRBD1 is a possible D gene (6 bases). This CDR3 is built from 12 residues. In germline, CDR1 is MNHEY, CDR2 SVGAGI. The ends were cut back, 9 bases at V and 2 bases at J, with 8 bases in the middle. CDR3 amino acids: CASTGSKNIQYF. The CDR3 DNA reads TGTGCCAGTACAGGGTCCAAAAACATTCAGTACTTC.

The table lists this clone with a count of one. DNA of the CDR3: TGTGCCAGCAGCTTAGGACTAGCGGCATACAATGAGCAGTTCTTC. As protein: CASSLGLAAYNEQFF. The rearrangement joins TRBV11-1 to TRBJ2-1; TRBD2 matches 9 bases. Trimming took 1 base from V and 4 from J; bases not matched to a gene: 2. The germline V gene encodes CDR1 SGHAT and CDR2 FQDESV (reference sequence). CDR3 length: 15 residues.

V usage is TRBV13 and J usage is TRBJ2-1; 9 nucleotides match TRBD2. Germline V gene data show CDR1 as PRHDT and CDR2 as FYEKMQ (reference sequence). Losses at the gene ends were 5 bases for V and 9 bases for J; bases not matched to a gene: 11. The CDR3 totals 15 residues. The CDR3 DNA reads as TGTGCCAGCAGCCGAACGGGACTAGCCCTAACTGAGCAGTTCTTC. Residues: CASSRTGLALTEQFF.

The rearrangement uses TRBV5-1 and TRBJ2-6; no reliable D call. The CDR3 runs to 16 residues. The germline V gene has CDR1 SGHRS and CDR2 YFSETQ. The ends were cut back, 4 bases at V and 4 bases at J, with 15 bases in the middle. CDR3 sequence reads: CASSVPLAAGANVLTF. The CDR3 DNA is TGCGCCAGCAGCGTCCCCCTGGCTGCCGGGGCCAACGTCCTGACTTTC.